This is a list of T cell receptor beta chains from one sample in a study of graft-versus-host responses after intestinal transplantation. Profiling relied on immunoSEQ multiplex PCR, and the TCRdb table lists in-frame clones only, not all of them. The repertoire holds 13,000 to 15,000 clones, with about 35% as singletons. Sequences were derived from alloreactive CD8+ T cells from a mixed lymphocyte reaction culture, sampled before intestinal transplant. The receptors stem from a human patient who received an intestinal transplant. Both conserved end residues are part of each CDR3. A D gene is named only where the DNA matches it firmly. Clone sizes are given selectively: once, few, many, or a class where the clone is expanded.

few TRBJ1-1 NA TRBV27 TGTGCCAGCATAAAAGGAGGGGTGAACACTGAAGCTTTCTTT CASIKGGVNTEAFF
NA TRBJ1-1 NA TRBV11-3 TGTGCCAGCAGCTCGAGTGTAATAACTGAAGCTTTCTTT CASSSSVITEAFF
NA TRBJ1-2 NA TRBV30 TGTGCCTGGAGTGTACTAGAGGGTAACTATGGCTACACCTTC CAWSVLEGNYGYTF
NA TRBJ2-3 TRBD1 TRBV7-2 TGTGCCAGCAGCCTAGACAGGGGTTCGAGCACAGATACGCAGTATTTT CASSLDRGSSTDTQYF
NA TRBJ1-6 NA TRBV6-1 TGTGCCAGCAGTGAAGAACGATCCTATAATTCACCCCTCCACTTT CASSEERSYNSPLHF
few TRBJ2-1 NA TRBV30 TGTGCCTGGAGTGTAGGTCAGGGTTACAATGAGCAGTTCTTC CAWSVGQGYNEQFF
few TRBJ2-1 TRBD2 TRBV12-5 TGTGCTAGTGGGACCCCCGGGACTAGCTTGTATAATGAGCAGTTCTTC CASGTPGTSLYNEQFF
NA TRBJ1-5 NA TRBV1 TGCACCAGCAGCCAAAAGGGGCGACGGGGCCACCACCCATATAGCAATCAGCCCCAGCATTTT CTSSQKGRRGHHPYSNQPQHF
NA TRBJ1-2 NA TRBV4-3 TGCGCCAGCAGCCAAGAGGCCCGAGCGGGGGTCGGCTACACCTTC CASSQEARAGVGYTF
few TRBJ2-3 NA TRBV9 TGTGCCAGCAGCGTGGGGACTAGCACAGATACGCAGTATTTT CASSVGTSTDTQYF
NA TRBJ2-7 NA TRBV5-1 TGCGCCAGCAGCTTGGAAGGCCGGGGAGAGCAGTACTTC CASSLEGRGEQYF
few TRBJ1-3 NA TRBV13 TGTGCCAGCAGCGCAAGTCCTTCCTCTGGAAACACCATATATTTT CASSASPSSGNTIYF
few TRBJ2-7 NA TRBV5-5 TGTGCCAGCAGCTTAGAACTGGTCAGCTCCTACGAGCAGTACTTC CASSLELVSSYEQYF
NA TRBJ2-1 TRBD2 TRBV6-1 TGTGCCAGCAGTTCTTTCGGGGGGGCCTACAATGAGCAGTTCTTC CASSSFGGAYNEQFF
medium-sized TRBJ1-2 NA TRBV7-9 TGTGCCAGCAGCTTGGAGGAGGTACTCTATGGCTACACCTTC CASSLEEVLYGYTF
NA TRBJ2-7 NA TRBV10-1 TGCGCCAGCAGTGAAAGCAGTCTCTCCTACGAGCAGTACTTC CASSESSLSYEQYF
NA TRBJ2-1 NA TRBV6-5 TGTGCCAGCAGTGTGGGCAGGGGTTCCTACAATGAGCAGTTCTTC CASSVGRGSYNEQFF
NA TRBJ1-5 TRBD1 TRBV6-5 TGTGCCAGCAGTTACACCCAGCCAGGGGGCGGGCAGCCCCAGCATTTT CASSYTQPGGGQPQHF
NA TRBJ1-4 TRBD1 TRBV7-9 TGTGCCAGCAGCCCGGACAGGGCAAATGAAAAACTGTTTTTT CASSPDRANEKLFF
NA TRBJ2-7 NA TRBV10-2 TGCGCCAGCAGTGAGTCATACGAGCAGTACTTC CASSESYEQYF
NA TRBJ1-1 NA TRBV5-5 TGTGCCAGCAGCACGGAGGGGTACGGGACTGAAGCTTTCTTT CASSTEGYGTEAFF
NA TRBJ2-2 NA TRBV6-5 TGTGCCAGCAGTATAAGGGGGGGCACCGGGGAGCTGTTTTTT CASSIRGGTGELFF
NA TRBJ2-6 NA TRBV11-2 TGTGCCAGCAGCTTAGCCAGGGTTTTAGGCGGGGCCAACGTCCTGACTTTC CASSLARVLGGANVLTF
NA TRBJ2-3 TRBD1 TRBV7-7 TGTGCCAGCAGCTCAACAGGGGCTAGCACAGATACGCAGTATTTT CASSSTGASTDTQYF
NA TRBJ1-2 TRBD1 TRBV7-9 TGTGCCAGCAGCTTAGTCCTGGGACAGTTCTATGGCTACACCTTC CASSLVLGQFYGYTF
few TRBJ1-2 NA TRBV7-9 TGTGCCAGCAGCTTAACCCTCGGGGGGGGCTATGGCTACACCTTC CASSLTLGGGYGYTF
NA TRBJ1-1 NA TRBV30 TGTGCCTGGAGCCCCTTTGGGAACACTGAAGCTTTCTTT CAWSPFGNTEAFF
few TRBJ2-7 NA TRBV4-1 TGCGCCAGCAGCCAGCTCGTGGCCGAATACGAGCAGTACTTC CASSQLVAEYEQYF
NA TRBJ2-3 TRBD1 TRBV6-5 TGTGCCAGCAGTTACCGGACAGGGGGCGCAGATACGCAGTATTTT CASSYRTGGADTQYF
few TRBJ2-7 NA TRBV4-1 TGCGCCAGCAGCCAATCAACGGGCCGGAGTTACGAGCAGTACTTC CASSQSTGRSYEQYF
few TRBJ2-5 TRBD2 TRBV2 TGTGCCAGCAGTGAATCCCTAGCGGGGGGGGAGACCCAGTACTTC CASSESLAGGETQYF
few TRBJ2-7 NA TRBV27 TGTGCCAGCAGTTTTGGCCCTTACTACGAGCAGTACTTC CASSFGPYYEQYF
few TRBJ1-2 NA TRBV4-1 TGCGCCAGCAGCCCCCGGGGGGGAGGTGGCTACACCTTC CASSPRGGGGYTF
NA TRBJ2-1 TRBD1 TRBV4-1 TGCGCCAGCAGCCAAGGATGGGACAGCCACAATGAGCAGTTCTTC CASSQGWDSHNEQFF
NA TRBJ2-1 NA TRBV4-1 TGCGCCAGCAGCCTAGAAGACAGGCGCTCCTACAATGAGCAGTTCTTC CASSLEDRRSYNEQFF
once TRBJ1-1 TRBD1 TRBV12-5 TGTGCTAGTGGTTTCACTGGACAGGGCGGCATGAACACTGAAGCTTTCTTT CASGFTGQGGMNTEAFF
few TRBJ2-7 NA TRBV7-9 TGTGCCAGCAGCCCCGAGTGGCGGACTACCTACGAGCAGTACTTC CASSPEWRTTYEQYF
NA TRBJ2-1 TRBD2 TRBV6-1 TGTGCCAGCAGAGGACTAGCGGGGGGCAGGGATGAGCAGTTCTTC CASRGLAGGRDEQFF
medium-sized TRBJ2-7 TRBD2 TRBV5-1 TGCGCCAGCAGCGTAGGGACTAGCGGCACCTACGAGCAGTACTTC CASSVGTSGTYEQYF
few TRBJ2-1 NA TRBV2 TGTGCCAGCAGCGCAAACAGGAATTACAATGAGCAGTTCTTC CASSANRNYNEQFF
few TRBJ1-2 NA TRBV4-1 TGCGCCAGCAGCCCTTCTAGGACAGCTAACTATGGCTACACCTTC CASSPSRTANYGYTF
few TRBJ2-1 NA TRBV9 TGTGCCAGCAGCGTAGAAGGTTACAATGAGCAGTTCTTC CASSVEGYNEQFF
few TRBJ2-7 NA TRBV19 TGTGCCAGTAGTGGGCCTCATTACGAGCAGTACTTC CASSGPHYEQYF
NA TRBJ2-2 NA TRBV5-4 TGTGCCAGCAGCTTGCGGGACCTCGGAGGGACCGGGGAGCTGTTTTTT CASSLRDLGGTGELFF
NA TRBJ2-7 TRBD1 TRBV4-3 TGCGCCAGCAGCCCGAACAGGGGAAACTACGAGCAGTACTTC CASSPNRGNYEQYF
NA TRBJ2-5 TRBD2 TRBV5-3 TGTGCCAGAAGCTTGGAAGGACTAGCGGGGGCTCGTGAGACCCAGTACTTC CARSLEGLAGARETQYF